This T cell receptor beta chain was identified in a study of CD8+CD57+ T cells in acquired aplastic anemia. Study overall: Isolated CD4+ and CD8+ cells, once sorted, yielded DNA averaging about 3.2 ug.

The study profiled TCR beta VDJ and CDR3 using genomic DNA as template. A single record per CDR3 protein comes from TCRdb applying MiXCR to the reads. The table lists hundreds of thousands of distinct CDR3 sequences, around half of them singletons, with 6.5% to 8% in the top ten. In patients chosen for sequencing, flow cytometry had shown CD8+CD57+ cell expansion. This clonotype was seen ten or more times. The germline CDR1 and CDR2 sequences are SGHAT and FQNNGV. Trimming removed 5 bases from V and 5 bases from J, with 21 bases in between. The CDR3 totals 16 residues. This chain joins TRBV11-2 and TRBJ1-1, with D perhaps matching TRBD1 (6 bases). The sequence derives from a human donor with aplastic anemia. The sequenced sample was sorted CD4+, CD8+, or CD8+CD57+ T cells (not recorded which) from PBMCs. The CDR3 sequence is CASSASQQGKKTEAFF. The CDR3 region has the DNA TGTGCCAGCAGCGCTAGTCAGCAGGGGAAAAAGACTGAAGCTTTCTTT.